This T cell receptor beta chain was obtained from a study of circulating tumor DNA in untreated peripheral T-cell lymphoma. Regarding the study as a whole: Baseline tissues yielded approximately 87% and baseline serum 65% to 70% tumor-specific clonotype detection.

Assay used: immunoSEQ multiplex PCR; TCRdb lists only in-frame clones, some missing. The table records roughly 7,000 clones, around 74% of them present only once. Note on this clone: The antigen remains undetermined.

The CDR3 sequence is 12 residues long. CDR1 and CDR2 from the germline V gene are MDHEN and SYDVKM. V was cut by 2 bases and J by 8 bases, with 9 bases left in between. This chain uses TRBV28 with TRBJ1-2, with unresolved D. Sequencing was carried out using tumor tissue. The source of this sequence is a human donor with peripheral T-cell lymphoma. The CDR3, as DNA: TGTGCCAGCAGTTTAGATACTCGCGGCTACACCTTC. This sequence encodes CASSLDTRGYTF.